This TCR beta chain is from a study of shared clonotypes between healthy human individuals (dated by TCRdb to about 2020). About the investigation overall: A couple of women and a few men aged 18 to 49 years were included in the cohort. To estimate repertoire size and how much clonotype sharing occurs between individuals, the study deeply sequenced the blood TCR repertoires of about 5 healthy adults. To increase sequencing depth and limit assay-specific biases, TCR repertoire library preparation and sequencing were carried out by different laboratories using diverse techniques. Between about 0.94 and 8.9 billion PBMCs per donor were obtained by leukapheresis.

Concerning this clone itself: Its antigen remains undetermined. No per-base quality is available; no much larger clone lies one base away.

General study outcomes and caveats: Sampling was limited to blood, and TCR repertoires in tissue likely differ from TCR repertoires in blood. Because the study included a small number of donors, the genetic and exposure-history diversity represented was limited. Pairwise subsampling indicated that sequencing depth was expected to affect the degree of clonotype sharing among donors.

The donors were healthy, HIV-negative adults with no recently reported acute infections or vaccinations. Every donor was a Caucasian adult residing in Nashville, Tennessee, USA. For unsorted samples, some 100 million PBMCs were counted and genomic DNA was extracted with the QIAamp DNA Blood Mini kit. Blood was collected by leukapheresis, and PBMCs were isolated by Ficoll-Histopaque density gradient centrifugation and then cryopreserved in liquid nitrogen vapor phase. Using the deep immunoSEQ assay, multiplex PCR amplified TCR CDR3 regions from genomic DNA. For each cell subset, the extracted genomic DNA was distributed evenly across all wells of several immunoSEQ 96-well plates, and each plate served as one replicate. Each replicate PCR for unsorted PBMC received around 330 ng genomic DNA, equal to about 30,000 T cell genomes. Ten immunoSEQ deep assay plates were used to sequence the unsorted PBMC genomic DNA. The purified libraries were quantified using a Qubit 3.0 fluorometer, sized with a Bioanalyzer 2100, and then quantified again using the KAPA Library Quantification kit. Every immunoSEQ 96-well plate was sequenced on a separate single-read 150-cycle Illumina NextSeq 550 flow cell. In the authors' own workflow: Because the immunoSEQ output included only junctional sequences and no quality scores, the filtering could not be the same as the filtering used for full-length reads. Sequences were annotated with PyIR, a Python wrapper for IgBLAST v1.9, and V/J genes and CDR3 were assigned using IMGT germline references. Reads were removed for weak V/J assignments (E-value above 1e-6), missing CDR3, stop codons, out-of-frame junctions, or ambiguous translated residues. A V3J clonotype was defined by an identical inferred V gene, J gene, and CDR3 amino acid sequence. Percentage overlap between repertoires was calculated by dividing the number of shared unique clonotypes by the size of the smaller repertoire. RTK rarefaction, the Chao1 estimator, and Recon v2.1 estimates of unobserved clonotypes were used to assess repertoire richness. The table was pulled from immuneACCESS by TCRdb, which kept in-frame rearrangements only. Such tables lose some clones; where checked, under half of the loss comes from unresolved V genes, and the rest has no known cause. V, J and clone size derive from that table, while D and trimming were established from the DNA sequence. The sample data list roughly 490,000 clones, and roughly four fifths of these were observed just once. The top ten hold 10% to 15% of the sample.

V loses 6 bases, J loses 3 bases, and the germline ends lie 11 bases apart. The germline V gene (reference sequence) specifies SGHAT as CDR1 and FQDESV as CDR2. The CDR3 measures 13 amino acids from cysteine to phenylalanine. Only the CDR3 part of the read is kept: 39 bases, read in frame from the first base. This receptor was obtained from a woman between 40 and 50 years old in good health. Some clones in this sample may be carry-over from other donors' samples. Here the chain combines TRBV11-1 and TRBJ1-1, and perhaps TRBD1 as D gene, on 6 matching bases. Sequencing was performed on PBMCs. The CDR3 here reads CASSTGRDTEAFF. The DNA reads TGTGCCAGCAGTACAGGGAGAGACACTGAAGCTTTCTTT. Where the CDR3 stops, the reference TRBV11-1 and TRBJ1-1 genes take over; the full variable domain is EAEVAQSPRYKITEKSQAVAFWCDPISGHATLYWYRQILGQGPELLVQFQDESVVDDSQLPKDRFSAERLKGVDSTLKIQPAELGDSAMYLCASSTGRDTEAFFGQGTRLTVV.